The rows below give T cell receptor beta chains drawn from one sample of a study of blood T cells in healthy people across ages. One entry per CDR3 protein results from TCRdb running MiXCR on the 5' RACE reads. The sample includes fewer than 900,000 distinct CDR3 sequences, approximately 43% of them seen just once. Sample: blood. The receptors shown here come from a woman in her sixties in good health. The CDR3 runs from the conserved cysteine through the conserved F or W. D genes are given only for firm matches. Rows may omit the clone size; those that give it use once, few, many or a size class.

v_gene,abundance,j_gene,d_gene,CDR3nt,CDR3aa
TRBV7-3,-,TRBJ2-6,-,TGTGCCAGCAGCTTAGAGGGAGGACCGGGGGCCAACGTCCTGACTTTC,CASSLEGGPGANVLTF
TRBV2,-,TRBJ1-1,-,TGTGCCAGCGGGACGCGCGGGGACACTGAAGCTTTCTTT,CASGTRGDTEAFF
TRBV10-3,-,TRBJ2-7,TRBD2,TGTGCCATCAAAGTAGAAACGGGACTAGCGCGGAATGAGCAGTACTTC,CAIKVETGLARNEQYF
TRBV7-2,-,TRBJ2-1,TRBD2,TGTGCCAGCAGCTTTCGGGGAGGGTACTACAATGAGCAGTTCTTC,CASSFRGGYYNEQFF
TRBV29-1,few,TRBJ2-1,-,TGCAGCGTTGACCCAGGGGCGAGCTCCTACAATGAGCAGTTCTTC,CSVDPGASSYNEQFF
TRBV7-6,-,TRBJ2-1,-,TGTGCCAGCAGTCCCCTAGGGGACAATGAGCAGTTCTTC,CASSPLGDNEQFF
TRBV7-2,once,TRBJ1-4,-,TGTGCCAGCAGCTTAGAAGGCTGGGGCCCTGCAACTAATGAAAAACTGTTTTTT,CASSLEGWGPATNEKLFF
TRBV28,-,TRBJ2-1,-,TGTGCCAGCAGTTTAGAGGTGTACCCGAGGCGGAACTCCTACAATGAGCAGTTCTTC,CASSLEVYPRRNSYNEQFF
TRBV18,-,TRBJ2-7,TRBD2,TGTGCCAGCTCACCCTCATATCGGGGACTATTATCACCCACCGATGAGCAGTACTTC,CASSPSYRGLLSPTDEQYF
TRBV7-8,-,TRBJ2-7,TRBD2,TGTGCCAGCAGGCCTAGCGGGAGCAGCTTGGGGCAGTACTTC,CASRPSGSSLGQYF
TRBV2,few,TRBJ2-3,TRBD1,TGTGCCAGTACGCCGGGACAGGGGGCAGATACGCAGTATTTT,CASTPGQGADTQYF
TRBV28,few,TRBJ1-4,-,TGTGCCAGCAGAACAGGACTTAATGAAAAACTGTTTTTT,CASRTGLNEKLFF
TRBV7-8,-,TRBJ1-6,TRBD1,TGTGCCAGCAGCTTAGTTGGGACAGAGAATTCACCCCTCCACTTT,CASSLVGTENSPLHF
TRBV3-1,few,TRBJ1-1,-,TGTGCCAGCAGCCAAGAGGGGTTGAAGTTCGAGACAACCGCTGAAGCTTTCTTT,CASSQEGLKFETTAEAFF
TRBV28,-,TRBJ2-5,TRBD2,TGTGCCAGCAGTCCACCCACGGGGGAGGGGGAGACCCAGTACTTC,CASSPPTGEGETQYF
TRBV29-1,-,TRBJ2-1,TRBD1,TGCAGCGTAGCTACAGGGGCCTTCGGCAATGAGCAGTTCTTC,CSVATGAFGNEQFF
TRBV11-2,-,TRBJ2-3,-,TGTGCCAGCAGCCTCAGAGGAGGGAGGGGGAATAGCACAGATACGCAGTATTTT,CASSLRGGRGNSTDTQYF
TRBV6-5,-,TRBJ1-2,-,TGTGCCAGCAGTTACGATCCGGGGCAGCTTTATGGCTACACCTTC,CASSYDPGQLYGYTF
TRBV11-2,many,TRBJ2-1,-,TGTGCCAGCAGCTTACAACAGATGAGCTCCTACAATGAGCAGTTCTTC,CASSLQQMSSYNEQFF
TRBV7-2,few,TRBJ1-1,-,TGTGCCAGCAGCTTAGTGGGGGGCAGGAGCAACACTGAAGCTTTCTTT,CASSLVGGRSNTEAFF
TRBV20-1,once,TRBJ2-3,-,TGCAGTGCTTTCCGGGACAGCACAGATACGCAGTATTTT,CSAFRDSTDTQYF
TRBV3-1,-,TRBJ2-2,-,TGTGCCAGCTTGGGGATAGGCACCGGGGAGCTGTTTTTT,CASLGIGTGELFF
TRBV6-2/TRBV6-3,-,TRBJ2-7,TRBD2,TGTGCCAGCAGTCGTAGTCCAGGACTAGCGGGGATCACATCCTACGAGCAGTACTTC,CASSRSPGLAGITSYEQYF
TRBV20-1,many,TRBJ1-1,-,TGCAGTGCTAGATACGGGAGCCGGGGGACTGAAGCTTTCTTT,CSARYGSRGTEAFF
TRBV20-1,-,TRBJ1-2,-,TGCAGTGCTAGAGATAAAGGAGCTCAGGGTGGCTACACCTTC,CSARDKGAQGGYTF
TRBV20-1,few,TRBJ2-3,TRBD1,TGCAGTGCTAGAGGCGATCCGGGACAGGGGGGATATACGCAGTATTTT,CSARGDPGQGGYTQYF
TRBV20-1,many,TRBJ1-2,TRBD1,TGCAGTGCTAGAGTCCGGGACAGCTATGGCTACACCTTC,CSARVRDSYGYTF
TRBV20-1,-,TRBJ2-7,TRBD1,TGCAGTGCCTCCCATCCGGGACAGGGAAGCGAGCAGTACTTC,CSASHPGQGSEQYF
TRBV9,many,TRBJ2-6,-,TGTGCCAGCAGCCCCCGAGAGGGCTCAGGGGCCAACGTCCTGACTTTC,CASSPREGSGANVLTF
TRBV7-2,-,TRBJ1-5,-,TGTGCCAGCAGCCCCACCGGACTGGATCAGCCCCAGCATTTT,CASSPTGLDQPQHF
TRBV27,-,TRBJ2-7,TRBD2,TGTGCCAGCAGTTTTCAGCTAGCGGGACCCTACGAGCAGTACTTC,CASSFQLAGPYEQYF
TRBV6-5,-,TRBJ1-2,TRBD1,TGTGGATCGACAGGGGGAAAGGGTGGCTACACCTTC,CGSTGGKGGYTF